This T cell receptor (beta chain) stems from a study of post-analysis software for immune sequencing data. Across the study: Relapsing-remitting, secondary progressive and progressive-relapsing forms made up the multiple sclerosis disease courses. The study's findings and limits: Patients used several TRBV segments, including TRBV5-6, TRBV5-1 and TRBV20-1, more often than controls. By F measure, strong co-clustering occurred among samples prepared in the same batch. Patients with multiple sclerosis recorded significantly lower normalized Chao1 diversity than controls, the study found.

CDR3 length: 13 amino acids. The germline V gene encodes CDR1 LGHDT and CDR2 YNNKEL (reference sequence). Trimming removed 6 bases from V and 5 bases from J; junction bases left unmatched: 2. Comment on this clonotype: Its antigen is as yet unknown.

Unique molecular identifiers had been added to the TCR beta cDNA libraries. Out of roughly 1 to 10 million T cells, some 500,000 cDNA molecules were generated. TCRdb ran MiXCR on the PCR reads and lists one entry per CDR3 protein. The sample records about 540,000 distinct CDR3 sequences, about a third being singletons. The sequenced sample consisted of blood. The chain is built from TRBV3-1 and TRBJ1-4; 8 bases align to TRBD1. The origin of this receptor is a girl aged 2-17 years with multiple sclerosis. CDR3 sequence: CASRRQGNEKLFF. The CDR3 DNA is TGTGCCAGCAGAAGACAGGGGAATGAAAAACTGTTTTTT. Based on the CDR3 plus reference TRBV3-1 and TRBJ1-4, the full variable domain is DTAVSQTPKYLVTQMGNDKSIKCEQNLGHDTMYWYKQDSKKFLKIMFSYNNKELIINETVPNRFSPKSPDKAHLNLHINSLELGDSAVYFCASRRQGNEKLFFGSGTQLSVL.